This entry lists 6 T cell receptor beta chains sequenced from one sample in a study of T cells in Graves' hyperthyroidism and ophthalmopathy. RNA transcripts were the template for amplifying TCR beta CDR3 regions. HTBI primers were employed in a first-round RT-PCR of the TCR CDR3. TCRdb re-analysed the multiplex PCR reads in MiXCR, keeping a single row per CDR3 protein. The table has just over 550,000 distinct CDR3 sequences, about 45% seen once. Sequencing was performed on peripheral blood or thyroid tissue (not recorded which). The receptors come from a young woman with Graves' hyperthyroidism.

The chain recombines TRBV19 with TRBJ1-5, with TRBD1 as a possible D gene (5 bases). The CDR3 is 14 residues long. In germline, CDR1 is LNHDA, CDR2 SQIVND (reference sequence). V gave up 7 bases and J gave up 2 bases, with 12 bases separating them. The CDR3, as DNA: TGTGCCAGTAAAGGGGACGTTGGCAATCAGCCCCAGCATTTT. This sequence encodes CASKGDVGNQPQHF.

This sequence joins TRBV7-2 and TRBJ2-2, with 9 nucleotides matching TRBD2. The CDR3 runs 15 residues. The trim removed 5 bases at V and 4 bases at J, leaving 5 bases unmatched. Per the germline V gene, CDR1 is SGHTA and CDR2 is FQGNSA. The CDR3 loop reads CASSRLAELTGELFF. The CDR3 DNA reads TGTGCCAGCAGCAGACTAGCGGAACTCACCGGGGAGCTGTTTTTT.

The CDR3 is CASSYGGMSAEKLFF. The CDR3 nucleotides read TGTGCCAGCAGTTACGGGGGGATGAGCGCGGAAAAACTGTTTTTT. The rearrangement uses TRBV6-5 and TRBJ1-4; weak D call: TRBD1 (5 bases). Germline V gene data show CDR1 as MNHEY and CDR2 as SVGAGI. The CDR3 has 15 residues. V shed 2 bases and J shed 8 bases, with 15 bases lying between them.

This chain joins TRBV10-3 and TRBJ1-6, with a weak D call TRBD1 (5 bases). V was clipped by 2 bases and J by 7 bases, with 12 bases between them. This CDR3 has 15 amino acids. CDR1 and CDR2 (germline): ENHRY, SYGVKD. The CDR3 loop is CAISERQGGNSPLHF. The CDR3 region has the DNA TGTGCCATCAGTGAGAGGCAGGGTGGAAATTCACCCCTCCACTTT.

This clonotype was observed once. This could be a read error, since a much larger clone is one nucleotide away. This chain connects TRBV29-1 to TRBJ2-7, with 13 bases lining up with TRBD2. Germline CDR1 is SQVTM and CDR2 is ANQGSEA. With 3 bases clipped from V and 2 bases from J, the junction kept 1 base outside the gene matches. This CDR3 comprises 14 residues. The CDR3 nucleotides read TGCAGCGTTGAGGGGACTAGCGGGACCTACGAGCAGTACTTC. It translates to CSVEGTSGTYEQYF.

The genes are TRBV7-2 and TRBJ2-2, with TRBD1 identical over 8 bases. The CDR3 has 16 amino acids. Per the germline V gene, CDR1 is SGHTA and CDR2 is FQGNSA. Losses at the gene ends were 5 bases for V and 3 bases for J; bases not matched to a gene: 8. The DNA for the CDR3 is TGTGCCAGCAGCCGTGGACAGGGTCGGCACACCGGGGAGCTGTTTTTT. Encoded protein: CASSRGQGRHTGELFF. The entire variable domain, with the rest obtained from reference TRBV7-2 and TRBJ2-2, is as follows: GAGVSQSPSNKVTEKGKDVELRCDPISGHTALYWYRQSLGQGLEFLIYFQGNSAPDKSGLPSDRFSAERTGGSVSTLTIQRTQQEDSAVYLCASSRGQGRHTGELFFGEGSRLTVL.